The clone carrying this TCR beta chain was seen a few times. Its specificity is not known. The CDR3 has 16 residues. The V gene's germline CDR1 is LGHNT and CDR2 FRNRAP. V lost 5 bases, J lost 9 bases, and 10 bases stayed unmatched. This record belongs to a study of naive and memory T cell subsets. General study points: There was no ground truth to check naive and memory subset results. Over 95% of naive TCR sequences appeared only once after error correction, unlike memory subsets.

Both TRBC1 and TRBC2 were covered by a beta constant-region primer of two equimolar oligonucleotides. Nested alpha and beta constant-region primers with the SP2 primer drove four PCR rounds on ligated cDNA. A single record per CDR3 protein comes from TCRdb applying MiXCR to the UMI-ligation and nested PCR reads. The table shows more than 100,000 distinct CDR3 sequences, with just over 35% occurring only once. From the second PCR step, alpha and beta chains were amplified apart. Sequential positive selection took CD4 T cells first, then CD8 T cells. The gene calls are TRBV12-5 and TRBJ2-1; TRBD2 aligns across 13 bases. The TCR originated in a human donor in good health. Material for sequencing was central memory CD4+ T cells from blood. CDR3 in amino acids: CASGPTTSGRTGEQFF. In DNA form, the CDR3 reads TGTGCTAGTGGTCCCACGACTAGCGGGAGGACGGGTGAGCAGTTCTTC.